This TCR beta chain stems from a study of patients and donors after allogeneic stem cell transplantation. V was shortened by 1 base and J by 11 bases, with 8 bases between the two germline ends. This CDR3 is built from 11 residues. From the RT-PCR reads, TCRdb called clonotypes with MiXCR, one entry per CDR3 protein. Among about 74,000 distinct CDR3 sequences, approximately 25% were seen once, and the ten largest hold about a quarter. Relative to its sample, this clonotype is medium-sized. This chain links TRBV12-3 or TRBV12-4 with TRBJ1-1; D is possibly TRBD1 (5 bases). Material: blood, either unsorted or a sorted T cell fraction (not recorded which). The receptor's source is a human donor who was either an allogeneic HSCT recipient or a stem cell or donor lymphocyte infusion donor (not recorded which). It is not recorded whose cells these are; they may come from a transplant donor. CDR3 bases: TGTGCCAGCAGTTTAGATAAGGGGGCTTTCTTT. This translates into CASSLDKGAFF.